This passage covers 8 T cell receptor beta chains from one sample sequenced in a study of CD8+ T cells in alopecia areata. The treatment was: oral pan-JAK inhibitor, 5-10 mg twice daily. Extracted RNA was reverse transcribed into cDNA, the sequencing template. The repertoire was sequenced with immunoSEQ multiplex PCR; TCRdb's copy has only in-frame clones and lacks some. The sample has 150,000 to 200,000 clones, approximately 49% seen once. Sample: CD8+ T cells sorted from blood, taken at roughly week 53, from a patient treated with tofacitinib. The receptor set was obtained from a human donor with alopecia areata.

The V and J genes are TRBV11-2 and TRBJ1-3; TRBD1 agrees at 7 bases. The germline gives CDR1 SGHAT, CDR2 FQNNGV. The CDR3 is 15 amino acids. Losses at the gene ends were 5 bases for V and 4 bases for J; bases not matched to a gene: 8. Here the CDR3 DNA reads TGTGCCAGCAGCACCCTGACAGGGACCGGAAACACCATATATTTT. Translated: CASSTLTGTGNTIYF.

The rearrangement uses TRBV7-3 and TRBJ2-2; the D is unclear. Trimming stripped 5 bases from V and 2 bases from J, with 6 bases between. Germline assignment: CDR1 SGHTA and CDR2 FQGTGA. CDR3 length: 13 residues. As DNA, the CDR3 is TGTGCCAGCAGCCCATTAAACACCGGGGAGCTGTTTTTT. The encoded protein is CASSPLNTGELFF.

In its sample, this clone was seen once. Germline and junction disagree at one end, which may indicate a read error. V gene TRBV7-7 combines with J gene TRBJ2-2; 15 bases align to TRBD2. This CDR3 contains 17 residues. From germline, CDR1 is SSHAT and CDR2 FNYEAQ (reference sequence). CDR3 in DNA: TGTGCTAGCAGCTTCGGGACTAGCGGGGGGCCTACCGGGGAGCTGTTTTTT. It translates to CASSFGTSGGPTGELFF.

The CDR3 sequence: CASSLSGRSGNTIYF. The CDR3 DNA is TGTGCCAGCAGCTTATCCGGGCGCTCTGGAAACACCATATATTTT. The rearrangement links TRBV7-2 to TRBJ1-3; D gene uncertain. With 2 bases removed from V and 0 bases from J, the gap between germline ends came to 8 bases. Germline V lookup: CDR1 SGHTA, CDR2 FQGNSA. This CDR3 region has 15 residues.

This clone was detected a few times. The V call is TRBV4-1, the J call TRBJ2-7; D uncertain. Between the trimmed V and J ends, which lost 0 bases and 3 bases, there was a span of 6 bases. This CDR3 is 13 amino acids long. Germline assignment: CDR1 MGHRA and CDR2 YSYEKL. CDR3 region: CASSQEPSYEQYF. The CDR3, as DNA: TGCGCCAGCAGCCAAGAGCCCAGCTACGAGCAGTACTTC.

The chain employs TRBV20-1 and TRBJ1-2, with D hard to call. Germline V gives CDR1 DFQATT, CDR2 SNEGSKA (reference sequence). V was shortened by 3 bases and J by 8 bases, with 10 bases between the two germline ends. This CDR3 is 11 amino acids long. This CDR3 reads CSASSGPGYTF. The CDR3 DNA reads TGCAGTGCTAGCTCCGGGCCGGGCTACACCTTC.

This sequence joins TRBV2 and TRBJ1-1; D is possibly TRBD1 (5 bases). The V end was cut by 7 bases, the J end by 5 bases, with 11 bases between. Germline V gene sequence: CDR1 SNHLY, CDR2 FYNNEI. The CDR3 consists of 12 residues. The CDR3 region has the DNA TGTGCCAGCATAGAAGGGGATACTGAAGCTTTCTTT. Residues: CASIEGDTEAFF.

This chain uses TRBV29-1 with TRBJ2-1, with 10 positions matching TRBD2. Germline V gene data show CDR1 as SQVTM and CDR2 as ANQGSEA. The CDR3 extends over 13 amino acids. J gave up 7 bases and V 0 bases, and 0 bases lay outside the gene matches. CDR3 loop: CSVEEGLANEQFF. CDR3 nucleotides: TGCAGCGTTGAAGAGGGACTAGCGAATGAGCAGTTCTTC.